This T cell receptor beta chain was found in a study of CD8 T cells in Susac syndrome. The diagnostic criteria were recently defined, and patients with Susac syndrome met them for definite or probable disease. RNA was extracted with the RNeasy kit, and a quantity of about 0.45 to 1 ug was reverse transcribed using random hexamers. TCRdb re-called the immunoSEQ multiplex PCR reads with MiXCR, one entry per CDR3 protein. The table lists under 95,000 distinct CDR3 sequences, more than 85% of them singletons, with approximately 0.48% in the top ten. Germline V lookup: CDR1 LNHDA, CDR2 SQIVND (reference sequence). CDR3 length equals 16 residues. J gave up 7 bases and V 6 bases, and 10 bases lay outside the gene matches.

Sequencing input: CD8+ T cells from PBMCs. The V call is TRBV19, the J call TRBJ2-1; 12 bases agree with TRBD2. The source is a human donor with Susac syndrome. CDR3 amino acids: CASRPLAGGVQNEQFF. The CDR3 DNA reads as TGTGCCAGTAGGCCACTAGCGGGAGGTGTTCAGAATGAGCAGTTCTTC.